This TCR beta chain originates from a study of T cell changes during pregnancy in multiple sclerosis. Germline values: CDR1 LNHDA, CDR2 SQIVND (reference sequence). V shed 7 bases, J shed 5 bases, and the junction held 9 bases outside the gene matches. This CDR3 comprises 15 residues. The protocol was immunoSEQ multiplex PCR, while the TCRdb copy is restricted to in-frame clones and leaves out a portion. In the table there are roughly 64,000 clones, roughly 93% of which are singletons. The specimen comprised peripheral blood, sampled in the second trimester of pregnancy. This sequence joins TRBV19 and TRBJ2-2, with 8 bases aligning to TRBD1. This receptor was taken from a female donor with multiple sclerosis, enrolled in a pregnancy study. The DNA of the CDR3 is TGTGCCAGTATCCGGACAGGGCGAAATACCGGGGAGCTGTTTTTT. Translating it yields CASIRTGRNTGELFF.